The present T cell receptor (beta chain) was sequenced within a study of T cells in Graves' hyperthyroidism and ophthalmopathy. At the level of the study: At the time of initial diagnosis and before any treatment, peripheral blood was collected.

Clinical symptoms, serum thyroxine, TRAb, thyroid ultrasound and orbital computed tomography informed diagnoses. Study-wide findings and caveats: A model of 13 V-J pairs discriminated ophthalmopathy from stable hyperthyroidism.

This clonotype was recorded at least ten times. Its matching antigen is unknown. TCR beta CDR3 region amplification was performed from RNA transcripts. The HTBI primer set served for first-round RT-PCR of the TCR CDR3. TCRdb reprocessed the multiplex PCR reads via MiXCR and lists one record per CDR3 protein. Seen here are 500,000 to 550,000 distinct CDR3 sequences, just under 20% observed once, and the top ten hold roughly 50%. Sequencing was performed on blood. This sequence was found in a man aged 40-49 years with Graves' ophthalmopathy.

The CDR3 coding sequence is TGTGCCAGCAGCTTGCCTAGAGGAGAGACCCAGTACTTC. This codes for CASSLPRGETQYF. The V gene is TRBV5-6, the J gene TRBJ2-5; D gene uncertain. The CDR3 has 13 amino acids. Germline V lookup: CDR1 SGHDT, CDR2 YYEEEE. Trimming stripped 1 base from V and 4 bases from J, with 8 bases between.